This T cell receptor (beta chain) was sequenced for a study of blood T cell repertoires in COVID-19. Study background: Samples taken during acute and convalescent COVID-19 were collected in the United States, Italy and Spain. From T cells, B-cell-depleted T cells, or PBMCs came the material, which was cDNA or gDNA.

After removal of 0 bases from V and 1 base from J, the junction contained 7 bases not matched to a gene. CDR1 and CDR2 (germline): LGHNA, YNFKEQ. This CDR3 is built from 17 residues. In the original analysis: Using reference gene primer amplification, nucleated cell counts were estimated. Here immunoSEQ multiplex PCR was the method, and the copy in TCRdb shows in-frame clones only, minus some. That table is the source of V, J and clone size, and D and trimming were worked out from the DNA. The table includes 300,000 to 350,000 clones, 90% detected once. The cohort comprised adults aged about 18 to 100 years residing in about two dozen US areas.

Material for sequencing was PBMCs or T cells enriched from blood (not recorded which). The clonotype comes from a woman between 18 and 29 years old with acute COVID-19. The chain employs TRBV4-2 and TRBJ2-3; the match to TRBD2 covers 7 bases. The CDR3 sequence is CASSQDRAGSRTDTQYF. CDR3 sequence (DNA): TGTGCCAGCAGCCAAGATAGAGCGGGATCCCGCACAGATACGCAGTATTTT.